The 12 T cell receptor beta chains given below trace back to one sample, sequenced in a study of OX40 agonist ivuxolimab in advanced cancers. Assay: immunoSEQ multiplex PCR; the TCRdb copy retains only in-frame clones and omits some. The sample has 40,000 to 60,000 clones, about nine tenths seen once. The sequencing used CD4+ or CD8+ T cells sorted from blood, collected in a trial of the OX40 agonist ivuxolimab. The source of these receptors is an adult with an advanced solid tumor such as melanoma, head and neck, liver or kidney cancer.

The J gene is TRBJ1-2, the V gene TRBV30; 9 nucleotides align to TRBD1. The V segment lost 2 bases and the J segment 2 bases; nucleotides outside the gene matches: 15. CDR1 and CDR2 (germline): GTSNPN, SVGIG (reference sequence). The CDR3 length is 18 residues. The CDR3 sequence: CAWSRSPVGTGNNYGYTF. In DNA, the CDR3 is TGTGCCTGGAGTAGGTCTCCGGTGGGGACAGGGAACAACTATGGCTACACCTTC.

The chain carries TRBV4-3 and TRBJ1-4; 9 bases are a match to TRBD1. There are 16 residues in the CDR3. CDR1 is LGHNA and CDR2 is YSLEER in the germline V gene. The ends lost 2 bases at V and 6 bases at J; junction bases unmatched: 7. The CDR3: CASSQTGGSRDEKLFF. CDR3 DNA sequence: TGCGCCAGCAGCCAAACAGGGGGCTCGAGAGATGAAAAACTGTTTTTT.

This CDR3 is CASSDDPDTQYF. As DNA, the CDR3 is TGTGCCAGTAGCGACGACCCAGATACGCAGTATTTT. The chain carries TRBV19 and TRBJ2-3; D gene unclear. The CDR3 is 12 residues long. Germline loops: CDR1 LNHDA, CDR2 SQIVND (reference sequence). The V gene lost 6 bases and the J gene lost 4 bases, with 8 bases spanning the gap. The variable domain in full, with the rest retrieved from reference TRBV19 and TRBJ2-3, is DGGITQSPKYLFRKEGQNVTLSCEQNLNHDAMYWYRQDPGQGLRLIYYSQIVNDFQKGDIAEGYSVSREKKESFPLTVTSAQKNPTAFYLCASSDDPDTQYFGPGTRLTVL.

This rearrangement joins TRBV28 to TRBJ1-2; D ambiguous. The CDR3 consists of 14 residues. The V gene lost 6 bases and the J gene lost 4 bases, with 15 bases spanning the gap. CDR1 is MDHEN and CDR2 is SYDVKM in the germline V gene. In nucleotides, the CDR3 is TGTGCCAGCAGGCCACCGGGTCTCTCCTATGGCTACACCTTC. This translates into CASRPPGLSYGYTF.

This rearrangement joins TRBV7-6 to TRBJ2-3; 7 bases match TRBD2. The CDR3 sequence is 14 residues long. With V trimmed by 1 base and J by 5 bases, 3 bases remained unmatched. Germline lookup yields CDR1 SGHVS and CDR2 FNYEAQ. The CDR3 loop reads CASSLGGRVDTQYF. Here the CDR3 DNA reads TGTGCCAGCAGCTTAGGCGGGAGAGTAGATACGCAGTATTTT.

For the CDR3, the DNA is TGTGCCAGCAGCCAATTCGGGACTAGCGGGAGGTTCAATGAGCAGTTCTTC. Protein sequence: CASSQFGTSGRFNEQFF. The chain joins TRBV7-6 to TRBJ2-1; TRBD2 aligns across 15 bases. In germline, CDR1 is SGHVS, CDR2 FNYEAQ. The CDR3 is 17 amino acids. Trimming cost V 5 bases and J 6 bases; bases outside gene matches: 8.

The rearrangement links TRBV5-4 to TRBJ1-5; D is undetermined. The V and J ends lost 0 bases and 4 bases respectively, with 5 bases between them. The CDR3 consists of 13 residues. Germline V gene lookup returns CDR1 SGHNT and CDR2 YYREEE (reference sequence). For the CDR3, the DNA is TGTGCCAGCAGCTTGGCGGGGAATCAGCCCCAGCATTTT. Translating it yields CASSLAGNQPQHF.

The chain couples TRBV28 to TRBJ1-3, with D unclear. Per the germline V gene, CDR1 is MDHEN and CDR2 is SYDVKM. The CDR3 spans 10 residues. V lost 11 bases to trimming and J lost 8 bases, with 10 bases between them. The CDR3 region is CASLQDTIYF. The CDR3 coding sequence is TGTGCCTCGCTGCAGGACACCATATATTTT. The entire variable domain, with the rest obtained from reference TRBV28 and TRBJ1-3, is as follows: DVKVTQSSRYLVKRTGEKVFLECVQDMDHENMFWYRQDPGLGLRLIYFSYDVKMKEKGDIPEGYSVSREKKERFSLILESASTNQTSMYLCASLQDTIYFGEGSWLTVV.

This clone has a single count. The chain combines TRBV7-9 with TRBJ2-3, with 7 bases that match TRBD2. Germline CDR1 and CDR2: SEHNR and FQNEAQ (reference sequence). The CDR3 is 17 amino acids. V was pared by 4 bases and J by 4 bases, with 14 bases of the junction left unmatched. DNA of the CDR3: TGTGCCAGCAGCTCACCAGCCGGAGGACTAGTTCCAGATACGCAGTATTTT. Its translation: CASSSPAGGLVPDTQYF.

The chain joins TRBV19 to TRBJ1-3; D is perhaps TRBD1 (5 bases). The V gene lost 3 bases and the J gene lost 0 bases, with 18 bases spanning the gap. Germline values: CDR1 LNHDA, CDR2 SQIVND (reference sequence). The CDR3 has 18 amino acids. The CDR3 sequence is CASSIGRDPYVSGNTIYF. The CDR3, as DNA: TGTGCCAGTAGTATCGGGCGGGACCCTTACGTCTCTGGAAACACCATATATTTT. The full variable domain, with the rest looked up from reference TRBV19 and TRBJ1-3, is DGGITQSPKYLFRKEGQNVTLSCEQNLNHDAMYWYRQDPGQGLRLIYYSQIVNDFQKGDIAEGYSVSREKKESFPLTVTSAQKNPTAFYLCASSIGRDPYVSGNTIYFGEGSWLTVV.

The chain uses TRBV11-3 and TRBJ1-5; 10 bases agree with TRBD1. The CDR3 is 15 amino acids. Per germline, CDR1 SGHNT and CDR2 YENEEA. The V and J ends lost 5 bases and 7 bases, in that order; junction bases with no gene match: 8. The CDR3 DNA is TGTGCCAGCAGCCCGGGACAGGGGATCAGCCAGCCCCAGCATTTT. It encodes CASSPGQGISQPQHF.

CDR3 in DNA: TGTGCCAGCAGCTTAGCGTCGGGACAGGGGAGGTCACCCCTCCACTTT. Translated, it gives CASSLASGQGRSPLHF. This chain uses TRBV7-2 with TRBJ1-6; 10 nucleotides align to TRBD1. Germline lookup yields CDR1 SGHTA and CDR2 FQGNSA. Losses at the gene ends were 0 bases for V and 10 bases for J; bases not matched to a gene: 6. The CDR3 is 16 amino acids.